The present TCR beta chain was sequenced within a study of Tregs in tolerant kidney transplant recipients (dated by TCRdb to between 2018 and 2020). Looking at the study overall: Related donors were used in the transplants with nonmyeloablative bone marrow transplantation, and mixed chimerism was transient in the human trials. Before combined kidney and bone marrow transplantation, this study identified donor-specific regulatory T cells using TCRbeta sequencing and then followed those same cells after transplant. What the work shows at the level of the full study, not this receptor alone: Expanding Tregs with activated donor B cells appeared to identify the most biologically relevant and donor-specific TCRbeta repertoire. Although technical replication error seemed to be minimal, the question of biological reproducibility was not addressed directly. The study was constrained by small patient numbers, and validation of the findings is required in larger populations and under other immunosuppression protocols. Donor-specific Treg expansion was found to exceed global Treg expansion in tolerant patients, suggesting antigen-driven rather than nonspecific expansion. For some patients, the PCR primers changed as time went on, which meant samples from those patients could not be compared with one another at the nucleotide level.

Genomic DNA was extracted from sorted cells with the QIAGEN DNeasy Blood and Tissue Kit for TCRbeta CDR3 sequencing. High-throughput TCRbeta CDR3 sequencing was carried out commercially through immunoSEQ, with PCR amplification with bias correction and internal controls included. Per the source publication's procedure: A unique productive TCRbeta sequence was defined by the CDR3 nucleotide sequence when primers matched, and otherwise by the CDR3 amino acid sequence together with the Vbeta and Jbeta genes. To correct sorting error, sequences shared between sorted populations at a frequency ratio of 2:1 or less were removed; the rest were assigned to the higher population. Sequences were defined as donor-reactive when expanded at least 5-fold in CFSE-low cells versus unstimulated cells and present at a frequency of at least 0.01% in CFSE-low cells. Jensen-Shannon divergence calculated on the top 100 TCRbeta sequences ranked by frequency was used to measure repertoire divergence. For samples with multiple sequencing runs, sorting error was corrected separately for each run before the runs were pooled. The table comes from immuneACCESS by way of TCRdb, which keeps in-frame sequences with V and J called. Part of the clones is missing from these tables; in studies checked, under half for an unresolved V gene and the rest for unknown reasons. D and trimming were read from the DNA, whereas the V and J calls and clone size are those reported in that table. This sample's table contains around 48,000 clones. Of the sample, around 0.91% falls within the top ten clones.

Read against the paper, the sample's time point label means: blood sample drawn before combined kidney and bone marrow transplant. Thawed PBMCs were FACS-sorted into unstimulated Tregs (CD4+CD25+CD127-), CD4+ non-Tregs (CD4+CD25-), CD4 cells and CD8 cells. The patients were a few recipients of combined kidney and bone marrow transplants from the ITN036ST trial, and samples were available only from these trial subjects. Healthy control blood was separated into PBMCs by Ficoll density gradient and cryopreserved, and patient PBMCs were collected both before and after transplant. Concerning this clone: No antigen is known for it.

Sample: CD4+ T cells from blood, taken before the transplant. The receptor was derived from a human donor who received a combined kidney and bone marrow transplant.

The DNA read from the CDR3 is TGTGCCAGCAGCGTGACAGAAACTAATGAAAAA. Its protein product is CASSVTETNEK. The whole CDR3 is CASSVTETNEKLFF. The sequence links TRBV7-6 to TRBJ1-4; perhaps TRBD1 is the D gene, with 5 bases matching. The CDR3 goes on 3 residues after the read ends, and that part is filled in from the germline J gene. Reading the germline V gene gives CDR1 SGHVS and CDR2 FNYEAQ. V is cut by 5 bases and J by 1 base, and the space between the germline ends is 8 bases. The CDR3, from cysteine to phenylalanine, totals 14 residues. Sequencing covers 33 bases of the CDR3, shown here with the frame starting at base 1.